This is a list of T cell receptor beta chains from one sample in a study of CD8 T cells in Susac syndrome. TCRdb re-analysed the immunoSEQ multiplex PCR reads in MiXCR, keeping a single row per CDR3 protein. This table has 210,000 or so distinct CDR3 sequences, 80% to 95% appearing once. Sequencing used CD8+ T cells from PBMCs. Receptors were obtained from a human donor with multiple sclerosis. Each CDR3 is given with its conserved first and last residue. The D gene is left open where the match is weak. Rows may omit the clone size; those that give it use once, few, many or a size class.

d_gene: .
v_gene: TRBV24-1
j_gene: TRBJ1-2
abundance: .
CDR3nt: TGTGCCACCAGTGTGGCAAACTCTGGCTACACCTTC
CDR3aa: CATSVANSGYTF

d_gene: TRBD2
v_gene: TRBV7-8
j_gene: TRBJ2-1
abundance: .
CDR3nt: TGTGCCAGCAGCCCCTCAATGCCGGGCCACGGACTAGCGGGAGGGAATGAGCAGTTCTTC
CDR3aa: CASSPSMPGHGLAGGNEQFF

d_gene: .
v_gene: TRBV6-5
j_gene: TRBJ1-4
abundance: .
CDR3nt: TGTGCCAGCAGTTACGGACGGACGGATTATAATGAAAAACTGTTTTTT
CDR3aa: CASSYGRTDYNEKLFF

d_gene: .
v_gene: TRBV5-6
j_gene: TRBJ2-5
abundance: .
CDR3nt: TGTGCCAGCAGCTTGGACTCCACAAGAACCCAGTACTTC
CDR3aa: CASSLDSTRTQYF

d_gene: TRBD1
v_gene: TRBV6-6
j_gene: TRBJ1-4
abundance: .
CDR3nt: TGTGCCAGCAGTCCCGGGACAGAATATGAAAAACTGTTTTTT
CDR3aa: CASSPGTEYEKLFF

d_gene: .
v_gene: TRBV4-3
j_gene: TRBJ2-2
abundance: .
CDR3nt: TGCGCCAGCAGCCCGGGGTGGAACACCGGGGAGCTGTTTTTT
CDR3aa: CASSPGWNTGELFF

d_gene: .
v_gene: TRBV7-2
j_gene: TRBJ2-7
abundance: .
CDR3nt: TGTGCCAGCAGCTTCTTGGACTCCGGAGCCTACGAGCAGTACTTC
CDR3aa: CASSFLDSGAYEQYF

d_gene: .
v_gene: TRBV5-1
j_gene: TRBJ1-5
abundance: .
CDR3nt: TGCGCCAGCAGCTTGGGACCTCCCTATAGCAATCAGCCCCAGCATTTT
CDR3aa: CASSLGPPYSNQPQHF

d_gene: .
v_gene: TRBV29-1
j_gene: TRBJ2-1
abundance: .
CDR3nt: TGCAGCGTTGAAGACAGATACAATGAGCAGTTCTTC
CDR3aa: CSVEDRYNEQFF

d_gene: .
v_gene: TRBV7-8
j_gene: TRBJ2-7
abundance: .
CDR3nt: TGTGCCAGCAGCTTACTCGGGGGACCCTCCTACGAGCAGTACTTC
CDR3aa: CASSLLGGPSYEQYF

d_gene: .
v_gene: TRBV7-9
j_gene: TRBJ2-7
abundance: .
CDR3nt: TGTGCCAGCAGCGCCAGTTCGCTGTCCTACGAGCAGTACTTC
CDR3aa: CASSASSLSYEQYF

d_gene: .
v_gene: TRBV6-1
j_gene: TRBJ1-1
abundance: .
CDR3nt: TGTGCCACCAGAAGGGGCACTGAAGCTTTCTTT
CDR3aa: CATRRGTEAFF

d_gene: TRBD2
v_gene: TRBV6-5
j_gene: TRBJ2-7
abundance: once
CDR3nt: TGTGCCAGCAGTTACGGGCGGGGGTCCTACGAGCAGTACTTC
CDR3aa: CASSYGRGSYEQYF

d_gene: .
v_gene: TRBV12-5
j_gene: TRBJ2-5
abundance: .
CDR3nt: TGTGCTAGTGGTTTGTGGGGCGTAGAGACCCAGTACTTC
CDR3aa: CASGLWGVETQYF

d_gene: TRBD1
v_gene: TRBV29-1
j_gene: TRBJ1-2
abundance: .
CDR3nt: TGCAGCGTTCAGACAGGGGAAGCCATATCCGGCTACACCTTC
CDR3aa: CSVQTGEAISGYTF

d_gene: TRBD2
v_gene: TRBV15
j_gene: TRBJ2-2
abundance: .
CDR3nt: TGTGCCACCAGTGCCCCGGGACTAGCGGGAGGGAACCGGAACACCGGGGAGCTGTTTTTT
CDR3aa: CATSAPGLAGGNRNTGELFF

d_gene: TRBD1
v_gene: TRBV28
j_gene: TRBJ2-7
abundance: .
CDR3nt: TGTGCCAGCAGTTACAGGGGACCTATTCCCTACGAGCAGTACTTC
CDR3aa: CASSYRGPIPYEQYF

d_gene: .
v_gene: TRBV28
j_gene: TRBJ1-2
abundance: .
CDR3nt: TGTGCCAGCAGTCCCCGCCCGGGGGCTGATGGCTACACCTTC
CDR3aa: CASSPRPGADGYTF

d_gene: .
v_gene: TRBV11-1
j_gene: TRBJ2-1
abundance: .
CDR3nt: TGTGCCAGCAGCTTAACCAGGGACCAGTTCTTC
CDR3aa: CASSLTRDQFF